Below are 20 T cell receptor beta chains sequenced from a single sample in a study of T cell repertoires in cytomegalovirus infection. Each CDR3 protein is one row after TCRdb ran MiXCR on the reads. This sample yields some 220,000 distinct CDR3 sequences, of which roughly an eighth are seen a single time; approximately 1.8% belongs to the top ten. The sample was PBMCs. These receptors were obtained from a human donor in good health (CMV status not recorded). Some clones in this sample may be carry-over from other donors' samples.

The DNA of the CDR3 is TGTGCCATCAGGAAAAGAGAGACAGGGGAGGGGGACACTGAAGCTTTCTTT. It translates to CAIRKRETGEGDTEAFF. This chain links TRBV10-3 with TRBJ1-1; 8 nucleotides match TRBD1. The CDR3 is made up of 17 amino acids. V lost 6 bases and J lost 3; bases outside the gene matches: 15. Germline V lookup: CDR1 ENHRY, CDR2 SYGVKD.

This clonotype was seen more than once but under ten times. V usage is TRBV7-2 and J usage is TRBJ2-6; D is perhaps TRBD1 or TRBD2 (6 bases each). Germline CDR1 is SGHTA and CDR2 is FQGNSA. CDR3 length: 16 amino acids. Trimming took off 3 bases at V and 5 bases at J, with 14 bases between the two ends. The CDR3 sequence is CASSLGGQFRANVLTF. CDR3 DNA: TGTGCCAGCAGCTTGGGAGGACAGTTTAGGGCCAACGTCCTGACTTTC.

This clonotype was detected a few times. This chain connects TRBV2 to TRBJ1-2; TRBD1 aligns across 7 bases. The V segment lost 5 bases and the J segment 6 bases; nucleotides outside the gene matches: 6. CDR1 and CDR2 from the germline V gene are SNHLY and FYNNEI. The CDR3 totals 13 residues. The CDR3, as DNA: TGTGCCAGCAGTTCGACAGGGCGGGATGGCTACACCTTC. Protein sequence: CASSSTGRDGYTF.

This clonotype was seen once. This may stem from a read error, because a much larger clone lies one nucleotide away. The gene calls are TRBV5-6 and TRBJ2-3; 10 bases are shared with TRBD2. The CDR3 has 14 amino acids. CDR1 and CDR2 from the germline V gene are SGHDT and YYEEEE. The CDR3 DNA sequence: TGTGCCAGCAAGCGGACTAGCGGAGCAGATACGCAGTCTTTT. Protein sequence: CASKRTSGADTQSF.

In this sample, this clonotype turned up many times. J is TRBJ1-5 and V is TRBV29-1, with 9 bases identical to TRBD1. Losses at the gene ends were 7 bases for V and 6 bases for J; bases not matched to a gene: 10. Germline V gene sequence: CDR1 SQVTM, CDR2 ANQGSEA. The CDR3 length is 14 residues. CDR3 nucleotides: TGCAGCGCGGGACAGGGTAGGCAAGGTCAGCCCCAGCATTTT. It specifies CSAGQGRQGQPQHF.

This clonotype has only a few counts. The CDR3 protein is CARESGGPFYEQYF. In DNA, the CDR3 is TGTGCCCGGGAGTCGGGAGGGCCCTTCTACGAGCAGTACTTC. The V and J genes are TRBV5-4 and TRBJ2-7, with TRBD2 identical over 8 bases. The germline CDR1 and CDR2 sequences are SGHNT and YYREEE (reference sequence). With V trimmed by 10 bases and J by 3 bases, 12 bases remained unmatched. The CDR3 loop spans 14 amino acids. Full variable domain (outside the CDR3, taken from reference TRBV5-4 and TRBJ2-7): ETGVTQSPTHLIKTRGQQVTLRCSSQSGHNTVSWYQQALGQGPQFIFQYYREEENGRGNFPPRFSGLQFPNYSSELNVNALELDDSALYLCARESGGPFYEQYFGPGTRLTVT.

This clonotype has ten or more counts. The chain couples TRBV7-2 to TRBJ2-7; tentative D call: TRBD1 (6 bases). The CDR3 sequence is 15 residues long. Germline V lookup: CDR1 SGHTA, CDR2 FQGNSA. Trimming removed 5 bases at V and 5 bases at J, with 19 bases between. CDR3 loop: CASSQGGPRVDEQYF. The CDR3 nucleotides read TGTGCCAGCAGCCAAGGGGGTCCCAGGGTTGACGAGCAGTACTTC.

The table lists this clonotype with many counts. The CDR3 loop reads CASSSLGQGKDEQFF. In DNA form, the CDR3 reads TGTGCCAGCAGTTCCCTCGGACAGGGAAAGGATGAGCAGTTCTTC. The chain is built from TRBV28 and TRBJ2-1; 8 bases agree with TRBD1. The ends lost 4 bases at V and 8 bases at J; junction bases unmatched: 10. Germline values: CDR1 MDHEN, CDR2 SYDVKM. CDR3 length equals 15 residues. Looking up the rest from reference TRBV28 and TRBJ2-1 gives the full variable domain: DVKVTQSSRYLVKRTGEKVFLECVQDMDHENMFWYRQDPGLGLRLIYFSYDVKMKEKGDIPEGYSVSREKKERFSLILESASTNQTSMYLCASSSLGQGKDEQFFGPGTRLTVL.

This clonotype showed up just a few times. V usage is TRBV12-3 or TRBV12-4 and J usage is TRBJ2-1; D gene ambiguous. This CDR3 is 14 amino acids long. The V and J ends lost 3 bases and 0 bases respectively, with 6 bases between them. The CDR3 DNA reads TGTGCCAGCAGTTTGGTCGACTCCTACAATGAGCAGTTCTTC. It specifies CASSLVDSYNEQFF.

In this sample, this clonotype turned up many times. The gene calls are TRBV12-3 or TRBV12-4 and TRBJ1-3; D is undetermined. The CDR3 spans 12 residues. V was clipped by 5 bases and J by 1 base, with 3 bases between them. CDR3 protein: CASSTSGNTIYF. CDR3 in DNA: TGTGCCAGCAGTACGTCTGGAAACACCATATATTTT.

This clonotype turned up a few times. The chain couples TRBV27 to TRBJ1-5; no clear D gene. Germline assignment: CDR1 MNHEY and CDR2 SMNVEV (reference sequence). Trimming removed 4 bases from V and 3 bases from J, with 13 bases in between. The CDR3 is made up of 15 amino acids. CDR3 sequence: CASSSLTSNNQPQHF. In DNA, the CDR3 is TGTGCCAGCAGTTCCCTAACCAGTAACAATCAGCCCCAGCATTTT.

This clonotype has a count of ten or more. CDR3 coding DNA: TGTGCCAGCAGCTTGACGATAACAGGGGGCCAAGACAATGAGCAGTTCTTC. Translation: CASSLTITGGQDNEQFF. The rearrangement links TRBV7-2 to TRBJ2-1, with 9 bases that match TRBD1. The ends lost 3 bases at V and 5 bases at J; junction bases unmatched: 11. The germline V gene encodes CDR1 SGHTA and CDR2 FQGNSA. The CDR3 extends over 17 amino acids.

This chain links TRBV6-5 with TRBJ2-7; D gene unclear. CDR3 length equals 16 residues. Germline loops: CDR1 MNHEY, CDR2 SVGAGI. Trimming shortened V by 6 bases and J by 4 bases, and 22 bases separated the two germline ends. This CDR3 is CASSYHRARAAYEQYF. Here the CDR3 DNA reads TGTGCCAGCAGCTACCACCGCGCTAGAGCTGCGTACGAGCAGTACTTC.

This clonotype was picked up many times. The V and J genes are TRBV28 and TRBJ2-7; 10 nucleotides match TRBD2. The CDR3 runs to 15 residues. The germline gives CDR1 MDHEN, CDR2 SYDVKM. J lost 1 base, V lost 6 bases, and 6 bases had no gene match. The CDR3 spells CASRLLAGVSYEQYF. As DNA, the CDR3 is TGTGCCAGCAGGCTTCTAGCGGGAGTATCCTACGAGCAGTACTTC.

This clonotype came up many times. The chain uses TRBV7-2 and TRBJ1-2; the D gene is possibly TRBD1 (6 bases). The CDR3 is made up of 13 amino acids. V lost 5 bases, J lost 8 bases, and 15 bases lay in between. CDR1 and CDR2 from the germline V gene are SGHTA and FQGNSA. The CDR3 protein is CASSPRQAGGYTF. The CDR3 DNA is TGTGCCAGCAGCCCTCGACAGGCGGGGGGCTACACCTTC.

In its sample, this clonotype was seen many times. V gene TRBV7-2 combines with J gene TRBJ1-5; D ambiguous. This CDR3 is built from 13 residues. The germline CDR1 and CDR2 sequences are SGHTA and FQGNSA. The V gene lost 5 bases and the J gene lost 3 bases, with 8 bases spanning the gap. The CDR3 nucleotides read TGTGCCAGCAGCCCCGACAACAATCAGCCCCAGCATTTT. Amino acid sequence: CASSPDNNQPQHF.

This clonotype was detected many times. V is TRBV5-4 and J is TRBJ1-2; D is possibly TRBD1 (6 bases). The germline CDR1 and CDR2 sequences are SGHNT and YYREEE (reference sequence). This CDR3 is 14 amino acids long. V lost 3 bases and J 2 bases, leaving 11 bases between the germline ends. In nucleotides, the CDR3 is TGTGCCAGCAGCTCGGACAGCGAGAACTATGGCTACACCTTC. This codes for CASSSDSENYGYTF.

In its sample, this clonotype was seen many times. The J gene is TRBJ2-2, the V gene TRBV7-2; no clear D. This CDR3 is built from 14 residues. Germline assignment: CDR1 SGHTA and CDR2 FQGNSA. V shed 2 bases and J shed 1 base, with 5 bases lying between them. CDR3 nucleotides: TGTGCCAGCAGCTTAATAGTGAACACCGGGGAGCTGTTTTTT. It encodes CASSLIVNTGELFF.

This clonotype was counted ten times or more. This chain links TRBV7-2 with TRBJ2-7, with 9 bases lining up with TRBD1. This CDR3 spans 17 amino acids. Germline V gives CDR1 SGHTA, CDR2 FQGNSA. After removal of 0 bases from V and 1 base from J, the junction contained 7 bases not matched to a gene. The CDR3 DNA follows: TGTGCCAGCAGCTTAGCGCGCGGGGGACAGGGATCCTACGAGCAGTACTTC. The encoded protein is CASSLARGGQGSYEQYF. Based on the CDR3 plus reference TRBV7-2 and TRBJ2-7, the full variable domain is GAGVSQSPSNKVTEKGKDVELRCDPISGHTALYWYRQSLGQGLEFLIYFQGNSAPDKSGLPSDRFSAERTGGSVSTLTIQRTQQEDSAVYLCASSLARGGQGSYEQYFGPGTRLTVT.

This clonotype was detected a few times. The CDR3 region has the DNA TGCAGTGCTCGGGCGGGACCCTACGAGCAGTACTTC. Its translation: CSARAGPYEQYF. The chain uses TRBV20-1 and TRBJ2-7, with a tentative D call TRBD2 (6 bases). Per the germline V gene, CDR1 is DFQATT and CDR2 is SNEGSKA (reference sequence). V lost 5 bases and J lost 2, with 10 bases in between. The CDR3 runs 12 residues.